This entry is about one T cell receptor (beta chain). Its binding antigen is unknown. One base away there is no much larger clone; base qualities are not given. The sample is drawn from a study of T cells in Graves' hyperthyroidism and ophthalmopathy (dated by TCRdb to the late 2010s). Background on the whole study: Peripheral blood was sampled at the time of initial diagnosis, prior to any treatment. A discovery cohort of about a hundred patients, approximately 44 with Graves' ophthalmopathy and roughly 59 with stable Graves' hyperthyroidism, was used to find distinguishing TCR V-J signatures. An independent validation cohort of fewer than 20 hyperthyroidism patients and 17 patients who later progressed to ophthalmopathy tested prospective prediction of ophthalmopathy. The approximately 98 discovery patients were randomly divided into training and test sets at a 7:3 ratio. In roughly six Graves' hyperthyroidism patients, the study also compared T-cell repertoires from thyroid tissue with T-cell repertoires from blood. After sampling, hyperthyroidism patients received methimazole starting at 30 mg daily, and ophthalmopathy patients received high-dose intravenous methylprednisolone. According to the paper, TCR Vbeta CDR3 sequencing was carried out on over 130 peripheral blood samples, which came from some 41 ophthalmopathy, 70 to 80 hyperthyroidism and approximately 17 progressor patients.

Paper-wide results and their limitations: Most expanded thyroid clonotypes (frequency above 0.001) were also detected in blood, a finding suggesting that blood repertoires may reflect thyroid immune responses. A 13 V-J signature model separated ophthalmopathy from stable hyperthyroidism, with approximately 87% sensitivity and about 81% specificity in cross-validation and 80%/75% in testing. Sample size was not statistically predetermined, and investigators were not blinded to group allocation. During validation, the model predicted progression to ophthalmopathy a median of about 6.5 months ahead of onset, with more than 60% sensitivity and 72.22% specificity.

Stable Graves' hyperthyroidism was defined as the absence of progression to ophthalmopathy over 18 months of follow-up. Hyperthyroidism patients were newly diagnosed, with disease duration under 2 months, and aged 18 to 65 years. Patients with uncontrolled infections, other autoimmune diseases, pregnancy or lactation were excluded. Diagnoses were established on the basis of clinical symptoms, serum thyroxine and TRAb, thyroid ultrasound, and orbital computed tomography. Ficoll-Paque density gradient centrifugation was used to isolate PBMCs from around 10 ml of fresh peripheral blood. Total RNA was extracted with Trizol reagent, and quality was checked on an Agilent 2100 Bioanalyzer. Amplification of TCR beta CDR3 regions was carried out from RNA transcripts. The TCR CDR3 was subjected to a first round of RT-PCR using the HTBI primer set and the Qiagen OneStep RT-PCR kit. A second multiplex PCR round built the libraries, followed by size selection and purification. Libraries were sequenced paired-end with 100 bp reads on an Illumina HiSeq2000. Per the authors' processing: SOAPnuke was used to process the raw data, throwing out any read that contained adapters or uncalled bases, had a mean Phred below 15, or lacked an exact constant-primer or identifier match. COPE v1.2.5 was used to merge the high-quality paired reads, and each unique nucleotide sequence was defined as a clonotype. Clonotypes were aligned to IMGT TRBV, TRBD and TRBJ reference segments using MiTCR v1.1. Only V-J combinations with frequency above 0.0001, covering 99% to 99.2% of repertoires, were analysed. A TCS score was defined as the ratio of F50 (clonal expansion) to E x V (chaos), with BLOSUM62-based TCRdist applied between CDR3 peptides within each V-J. Welch's t-statistics and random forest reduced around 520 V-J features to 10 to 15, which were used in a naive Bayes classifier (R e1071). TCRdb took the public reads, trimmed them with fastp at Q25, ran MiXCR for clone calling and kept in-frame beta chains. Rows merge per CDR3 protein into single entries with the most common DNA and genes. The V and J calls shown here were made by TCRdb, not taken from the authors' results. The sample has about 560,000 distinct CDR3 sequences on record, roughly a sixth of them singletons. Of the sample, under 20% falls within the top ten clones.

The CDR3 covers 14 residues, taking in both the cysteine and the phenylalanine. Just the 42-base CDR3 DNA is kept, in frame starting at base 1. After removal of 6 bases from V and 9 bases from J, the junction retains 10 bases not matched to a gene. In the germline V gene (reference sequence), CDR1 corresponds to MNHEY and CDR2 to SMNVEV. This chain joins TRBV27 to TRBJ2-1, with 8 bases matching TRBD2. This sequence originates from a woman aged 18-30 years with Graves' hyperthyroidism. The sequenced sample consisted of blood. Read as DNA, the sequence is TGTGCCAGCAGCCTTGTAGCGGGGTTTGGTGAGCAGTTCTTC. Translated, this is CASSLVAGFGEQFF.